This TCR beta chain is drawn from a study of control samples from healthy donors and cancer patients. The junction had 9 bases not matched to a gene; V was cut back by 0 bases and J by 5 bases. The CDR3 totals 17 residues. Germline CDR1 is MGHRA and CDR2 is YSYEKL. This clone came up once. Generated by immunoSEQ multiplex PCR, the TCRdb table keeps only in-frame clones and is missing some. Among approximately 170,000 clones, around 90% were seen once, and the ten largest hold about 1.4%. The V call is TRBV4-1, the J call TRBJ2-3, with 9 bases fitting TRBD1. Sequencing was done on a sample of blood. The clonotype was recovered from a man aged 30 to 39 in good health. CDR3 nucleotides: TGCGCCAGCAGCCAAGAGAACTGGGACAGGGAAGGAGATACGCAGTATTTT. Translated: CASSQENWDREGDTQYF.